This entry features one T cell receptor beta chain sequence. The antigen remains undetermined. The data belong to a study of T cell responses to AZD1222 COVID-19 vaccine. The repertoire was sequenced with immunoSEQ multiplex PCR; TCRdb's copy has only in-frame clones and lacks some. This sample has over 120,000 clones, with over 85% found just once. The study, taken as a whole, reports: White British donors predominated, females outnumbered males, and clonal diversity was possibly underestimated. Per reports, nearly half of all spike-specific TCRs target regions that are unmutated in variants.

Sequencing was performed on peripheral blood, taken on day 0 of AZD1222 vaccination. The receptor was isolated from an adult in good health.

CDR3 amino acids: CASSRIAGANEQFF. In nucleotides, the CDR3 is TGCGCCAGCAGCCGAATAGCGGGAGCTAATGAGCAGTTCTTC. The V gene is TRBV10-2, the J gene TRBJ2-1; 9 nucleotides line up with TRBD2. The CDR3 contains 14 residues. With 6 bases clipped from V and 7 bases from J, the junction kept 7 bases outside the gene matches. The V gene's germline CDR1 is WSHSY and CDR2 SAAADI.